This record concerns one T cell receptor beta chain sequence. Its antigen remains unknown. This specimen comes from a study of T cell responses to AZD1222 COVID-19 vaccine. Overall study results and limits: Baseline seropositives among AZD1222 recipients totaled only 5 to 7. The peak T cell response came first, and repertoires were sampled only after it. The donor cohort was predominantly white British with a female majority, and clonal diversity may have been underestimated.

Second-dose intervals of approximately 4 or approximately 12 weeks were pooled. The data were produced by immunoSEQ multiplex PCR, yet TCRdb's version contains in-frame clones alone and is incomplete. Here the sample spans 150,000 to 180,000 clones, roughly nine tenths being singletons. Trimming stripped 4 bases from V and 8 bases from J, with 15 bases between. Germline CDR1 is SGHNT and CDR2 is YYREEE (reference sequence). This CDR3 has 13 amino acids. The material was peripheral blood, obtained 28 days after the second AZD1222 dose. J is TRBJ1-1 and V is TRBV5-4; D may be TRBD1 (6 bases). This TCR came from an adult who received the AZD1222 COVID-19 vaccine. The DNA for the CDR3 is TGTGCCAGCAGCAGGGATCCGGACAGCGAAGCTTTCTTT. Translation gives CASSRDPDSEAFF.